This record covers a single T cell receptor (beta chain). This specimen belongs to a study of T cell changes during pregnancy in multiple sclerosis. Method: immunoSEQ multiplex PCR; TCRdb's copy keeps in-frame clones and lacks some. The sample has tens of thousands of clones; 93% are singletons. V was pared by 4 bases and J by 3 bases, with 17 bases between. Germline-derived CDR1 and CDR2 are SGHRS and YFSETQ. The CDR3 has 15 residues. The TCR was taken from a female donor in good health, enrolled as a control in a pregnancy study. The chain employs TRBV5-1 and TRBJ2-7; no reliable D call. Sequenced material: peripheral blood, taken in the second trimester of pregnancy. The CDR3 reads CASSVASTVLYEQYF. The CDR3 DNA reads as TGCGCCAGCAGCGTAGCCTCGACGGTCCTCTACGAGCAGTACTTC.